This T cell receptor (beta chain) appears in the sequencing data of a study of OX40 agonist ivuxolimab in advanced cancers. The protocol was immunoSEQ multiplex PCR, while the TCRdb copy is restricted to in-frame clones and leaves out a portion. The data hold 77,000 or so clones, with roughly 90% observed a single time. Peripheral blood came from all dose cohorts at three timepoints. Trimming removed 3 bases from V and 13 bases from J, with 15 bases in between. Germline CDR1 is MGHRA and CDR2 is YSYEKL. This CDR3 has 12 residues. As concerns this clone: Antigen unknown.

Regarding the study as a whole: Some nonresponders likewise displayed low normalized T-cell clonal expansion. CD4+ and CD8+ blood T cells expanded clonally by week 6 at 0.1 to 3.0 mg/kg.

The chain combines TRBV4-1 with TRBJ1-2; possible D gene TRBD1, 6 bases. This sequence originates from an adult with an advanced solid tumor such as melanoma, head and neck, liver or kidney cancer. Sequencing was performed on CD4+ or CD8+ T cells sorted from blood, taken in a trial of the OX40 agonist ivuxolimab. The CDR3 coding sequence is TGCGCCAGCAGCCATATACAGGGTCCTCCCACCTTC. This sequence encodes CASSHIQGPPTF.